A single sample is the source of the 3 T cell receptor beta chains below, sequenced in a study of cytomegalovirus exposure and HLA in healthy donors. Only in-frame clones appear in the TCRdb table, and some are missing; sequencing was by immunoSEQ multiplex PCR. The sample has roughly 180,000 clones, about nine tenths seen once. Specimen: PBMCs. Receptors originate from a man aged 30-40 years in good health and CMV-seropositive.

Written as DNA, the CDR3 is TGCGCCAGCAGCCTGTCCATGAACACTGAAGCTTTCTTT. Its translation is CASSLSMNTEAFF. This rearrangement joins TRBV5-1 to TRBJ1-1, with D unclear. Germline loops: CDR1 SGHRS, CDR2 YFSETQ. The CDR3 is made up of 13 amino acids. V was trimmed by 4 bases and J by 0 bases, leaving 7 bases between them.

The genes are TRBV30 and TRBJ2-7, with 10 bases lining up with TRBD2. J gave up 5 bases and V 2 bases, and 6 bases lay outside the gene matches. CDR1 GTSNPN and CDR2 SVGIG come from the germline V gene (reference sequence). This CDR3 contains 14 residues. CDR3 sequence (DNA): TGTGCCTGGAGTTTGGGACTAGCGTTCCACGAGCAGTACTTC. Its protein is CAWSLGLAFHEQYF.

The V and J genes are TRBV5-1 and TRBJ1-1; D may be TRBD1 (5 bases). Trimming removed 4 bases from V and 7 bases from J, with 17 bases in between. Germline loops: CDR1 SGHRS, CDR2 YFSETQ. The CDR3 extends over 14 amino acids. The CDR3 nucleotides are TGCGCCAGCAGCCCACCTTTACGGGACGGTGAAGCTTTCTTT. This sequence encodes CASSPPLRDGEAFF.